The entry below describes one T cell receptor (beta chain). Its target is not known. This entry comes from a study of T cells in Graves' hyperthyroidism and ophthalmopathy. Germline-derived CDR1 and CDR2 are LNHDA and SQIVND (reference sequence). The CDR3 length is 15 residues. Germline trimming cut 3 bases from V and 8 bases from J; bases unmatched to any gene: 11. Study results and limitations: Prediction of ophthalmopathy progression came a median approximately 6.5 months pre-onset.

What was amplified from RNA transcripts were TCR beta CDR3 regions. When the TCR CDR3 underwent first-round RT-PCR, the HTBI primer set was used. TCRdb re-analysed the multiplex PCR reads in MiXCR, keeping a single row per CDR3 protein. The sample holds 300,000 to 450,000 distinct CDR3 sequences, approximately 13% seen once. The study enrolled patients aged 18 to 65 with newly diagnosed hyperthyroidism of under 2 months' duration. Researchers barred patients who had uncontrolled infection, other autoimmune disease, pregnancy or lactation. The receptor comes from a man aged 25 to 45 with Graves' hyperthyroidism that later progressed to Graves' ophthalmopathy. What was sequenced was blood. This chain links TRBV19 with TRBJ1-2; 8 bases are a match to TRBD1. CDR3 amino acids: CASSMSGTGGFGYTF. The CDR3 region has the DNA TGTGCCAGTAGTATGTCCGGGACAGGTGGTTTCGGCTACACCTTC.